A selection of T cell receptor beta chains follows, all from one sample in a study of T cell responses to AZD1222 COVID-19 vaccine. Assay used: immunoSEQ multiplex PCR; TCRdb lists only in-frame clones, some missing. In the table there are 70,000 to 95,000 clones, roughly 90% of which are singletons. Source: peripheral blood, taken 28 days after the second AZD1222 dose. The receptor set was obtained from an adult who received the AZD1222 COVID-19 vaccine. The CDR3 runs from the conserved cysteine through the conserved F or W. The D gene is left open where the match is weak. Rows may omit the clone size; those that give it use once, few, many or a size class.

>TRBJ2-3|TRBV4-3|TRBD2|.
TGCGCCAGCAGCGAACAAGGACTAGCGGGGGGCACAGATACGCAGTATTTT
CASSEQGLAGGTDTQYF
>TRBJ2-7|TRBV5-4|.|.
TGTGCCAGCAGCTTGTTACGGCAGGGGGGTAACGAGCAGTACTTC
CASSLLRQGGNEQYF
>TRBJ1-5|TRBV19|.|.
TGTGCCAGTAGTATAGAATACAGGGGCAATCAGCCCCAGCATTTT
CASSIEYRGNQPQHF
>TRBJ2-6|TRBV5-5|.|once
TGTGCCAGCAGCTCCCCAAGCTCTGGGGCCAACGTCCTGACTTTC
CASSSPSSGANVLTF
>TRBJ1-1|TRBV3-1/TRBV3-2|.|.
TGTGCCAGCAGCCCGACACCGAACACTGAAGCTTTCTTT
CASSPTPNTEAFF
>TRBJ1-6|TRBV18|.|.
TGTGCCAGCTCACCCGCGGGACAAAATTCACCCCTCCACTTT
CASSPAGQNSPLHF
>TRBJ2-4|TRBV29-1|TRBD1|.
TGCAGCGCGATACAGGGGGCTGGGGCCAAAAACATTCAGTACTTC
CSAIQGAGAKNIQYF
>TRBJ2-1|TRBV3-1/TRBV3-2|TRBD2|.
TGTGCCAGCAGCCAAGTGGGATCAGGCGGGAGTCTCAATGAGCAGTTCTTC
CASSQVGSGGSLNEQFF
>TRBJ2-1|TRBV6-4|TRBD1|.
TGTGCCAGCAGTGGGAGGACAGGCGCTTCCTACAATGAGCAGTTCTTC
CASSGRTGASYNEQFF
>TRBJ1-1|TRBV5-4|.|once
TGTGCCAAGTCGACAGGCTTAAACACTGAAGCTTTCTTT
CAKSTGLNTEAFF
>TRBJ1-1|TRBV11-2|.|.
TGTGCCAGCAGCTTAACTGGCAAGGCTGAAGCTTTCTTT
CASSLTGKAEAFF
>TRBJ1-1|TRBV30|.|few
TGTGCCTGTCCGACCACTAACACTGAAGCTTTCTTT
CACPTTNTEAFF
>TRBJ2-7|TRBV6-5|.|.
TGTGCCAGCAGAGGGGTCGCCTACGAGCAGTACTTC
CASRGVAYEQYF
>TRBJ1-2|TRBV6-5|TRBD1|.
TGTGCCAGCAGTTACAGGGACAGGTCCTATGGCTACACCTTC
CASSYRDRSYGYTF
>TRBJ1-1|TRBV18|.|.
TGTGCCAGCTCATCACTACGATGGGTGAACACTGAAGCTTTCTTT
CASSSLRWVNTEAFF
>TRBJ2-7|TRBV6-5|TRBD1|.
TGTGCCAGCAGGGGCGGGACAGGGCCCTACGAGCAGTACTTC
CASRGGTGPYEQYF
>TRBJ2-2|TRBV29-1|.|.
TGCAGCGTCCTTCTTGAGGGGTCGTCCGGGGAGCTGTTTTTT
CSVLLEGSSGELFF
>TRBJ2-2|TRBV24-1|TRBD2|.
TGTGCCACCAGTGAAACCGCCCTACTAGCGGGAAACACCGGGGAGCTGTTTTTT
CATSETALLAGNTGELFF
>TRBJ1-4|TRBV4-1|TRBD1|.
TGCGCCAGCAGCCAAGAGACAGGGAAGAGGGAAAAACTGTTTTTT
CASSQETGKREKLFF
>TRBJ1-1|TRBV28|TRBD1|.
TGTGCCAGCAGCACCGACAGGGGGCGCACTGAAGCTTTCTTT
CASSTDRGRTEAFF
>TRBJ2-7|TRBV27|.|.
TGTGCCAGCAGGTCGGGTGAAACCTACGAGCAGTACTTC
CASRSGETYEQYF
>TRBJ2-1|TRBV7-2|TRBD2|many
TGTGCCAGCAGCAAAAGCGGGACCAAGTACAATGAGCAGTTCTTC
CASSKSGTKYNEQFF
>TRBJ2-1|TRBV18|TRBD2|.
TGTGCCAGCTCACCCAGGACTAGCGGGAGGGCCGCCTACAATGAGCAGTTCTTC
CASSPRTSGRAAYNEQFF
>TRBJ2-3|TRBV27|.|once
TGTGCCAGCAGTTCCCTATCGGTGAGCACAGATACGCAGTATTTT
CASSSLSVSTDTQYF
>TRBJ1-1|TRBV5-1|.|once
TGCGCCAGCAGCGAGTCAGGGGAGGAAGCTTTCTTT
CASSESGEEAFF
>TRBJ2-3|TRBV6-5|.|.
TGTGCCAGCAGTTACTCCGGGGGCGCCGCAGATACGCAGTATTTT
CASSYSGGAADTQYF